This T cell receptor (beta chain) was identified during a study of T cells in Graves' hyperthyroidism and ophthalmopathy. TCR beta CDR3 regions were amplified from RNA transcripts. Carried out on the TCR CDR3, a first-round RT-PCR used the HTBI primer set. MiXCR, applied by TCRdb to the multiplex PCR reads, yields one record per CDR3 protein. The table has a few hundred thousand distinct CDR3 sequences, roughly 16% seen once. J was trimmed by 1 base and V by 6 bases; bases with no gene match: 4. CDR1 MNHEY and CDR2 SVGEGT come from the germline V gene. CDR3 size: 14 residues. This clonotype was detected a few times.

The chain combines TRBV6-2 or TRBV6-3 with TRBJ1-1; 8 nucleotides match TRBD1. The sample taken for sequencing was blood. The receptor comes from a woman aged 25 to 39 with Graves' ophthalmopathy. The CDR3 DNA follows: TGTGCCAGCAGGTCAGGGGGCGCGAACACTGAAGCTTTCTTT. It is translated as CASRSGGANTEAFF.